This record concerns one T cell receptor beta chain sequence. What it recognizes is unknown. This sample is drawn from a study of T cells in tuberculosis. General study findings and limits: Active tuberculosis alpha repertoires lay closer to GMM-specific TCRs than controls'.

The method was immunoSEQ multiplex PCR; TCRdb's version includes in-frame clones alone and lacks a portion of them. The table lists under 40,000 clones, around 86% of them singletons. Germline V gives CDR1 MNHEY, CDR2 SMNVEV (reference sequence). The CDR3 totals 16 residues. Deletions cut 6 bases from V and 0 bases from J, with 15 bases between. Time point denoted: new active TB diagnosis, blood taken before or within 7 days of starting treatment. On average approximately 100,000 T cells per donor were immunosequenced. Here the sequenced sample was PBMCs, taken at tuberculosis diagnosis. This rearrangement joins TRBV27 to TRBJ2-1, with a tentative D call TRBD1 (6 bases). The clonotype was recovered from an adult with tuberculosis. The CDR3 spells CASREETGSSYNEQFF. The CDR3 DNA reads TGTGCCAGCAGGGAAGAGACAGGAAGCTCCTACAATGAGCAGTTCTTC.